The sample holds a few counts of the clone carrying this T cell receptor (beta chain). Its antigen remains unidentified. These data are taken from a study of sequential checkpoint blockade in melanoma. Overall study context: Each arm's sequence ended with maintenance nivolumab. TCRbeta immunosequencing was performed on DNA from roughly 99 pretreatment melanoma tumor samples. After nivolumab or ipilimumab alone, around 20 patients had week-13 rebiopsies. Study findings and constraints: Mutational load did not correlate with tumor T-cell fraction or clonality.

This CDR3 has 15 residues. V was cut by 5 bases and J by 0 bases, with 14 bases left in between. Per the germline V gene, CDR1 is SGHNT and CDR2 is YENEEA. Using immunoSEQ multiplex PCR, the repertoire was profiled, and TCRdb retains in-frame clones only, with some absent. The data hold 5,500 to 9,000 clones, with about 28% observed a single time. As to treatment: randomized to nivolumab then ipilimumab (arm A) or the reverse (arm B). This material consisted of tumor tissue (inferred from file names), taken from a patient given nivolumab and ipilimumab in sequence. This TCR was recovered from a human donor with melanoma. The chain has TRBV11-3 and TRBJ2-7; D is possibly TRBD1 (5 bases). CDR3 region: CASSRYDSYSYEQYF. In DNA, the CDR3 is TGTGCCAGCAGCCGTTACGACAGTTACTCCTACGAGCAGTACTTC. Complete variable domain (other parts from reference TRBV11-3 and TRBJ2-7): EAGVVQSPRYKIIEKKQPVAFWCNPISGHNTLYWYLQNLGQGPELLIRYENEEAVDDSQLPKDRFSAERLKGVDSTLKIQPAELGDSAVYLCASSRYDSYSYEQYFGPGTRLTVT.